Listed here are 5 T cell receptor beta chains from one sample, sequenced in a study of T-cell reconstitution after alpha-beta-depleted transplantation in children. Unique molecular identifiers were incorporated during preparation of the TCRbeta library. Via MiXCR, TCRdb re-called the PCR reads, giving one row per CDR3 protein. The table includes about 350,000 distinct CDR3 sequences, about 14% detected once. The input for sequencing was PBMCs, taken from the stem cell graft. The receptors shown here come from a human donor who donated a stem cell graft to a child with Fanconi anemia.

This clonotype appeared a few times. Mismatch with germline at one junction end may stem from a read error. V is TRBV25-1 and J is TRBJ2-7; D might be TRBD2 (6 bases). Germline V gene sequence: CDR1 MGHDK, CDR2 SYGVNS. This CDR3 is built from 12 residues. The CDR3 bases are TGTGCCAGCAGTGATGAATCCCGGGACTCCTTCTTC. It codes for CASSDESRDSFF.

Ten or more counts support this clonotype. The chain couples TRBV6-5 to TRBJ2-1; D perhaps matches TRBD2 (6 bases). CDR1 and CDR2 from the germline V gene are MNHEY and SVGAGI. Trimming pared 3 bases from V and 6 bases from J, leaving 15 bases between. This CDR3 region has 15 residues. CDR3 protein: CASSYSWDGGNEQFF. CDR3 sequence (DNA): TGTGCCAGCAGTTATTCGTGGGACGGGGGCAATGAGCAGTTCTTC.

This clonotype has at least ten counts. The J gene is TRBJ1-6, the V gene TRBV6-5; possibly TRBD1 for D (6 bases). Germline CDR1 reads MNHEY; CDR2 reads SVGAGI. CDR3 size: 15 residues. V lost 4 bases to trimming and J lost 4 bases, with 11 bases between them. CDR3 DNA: TGTGCCAGCAGTTCGACCGGACAGTATAATTCACCCCTCCACTTT. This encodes CASSSTGQYNSPLHF.

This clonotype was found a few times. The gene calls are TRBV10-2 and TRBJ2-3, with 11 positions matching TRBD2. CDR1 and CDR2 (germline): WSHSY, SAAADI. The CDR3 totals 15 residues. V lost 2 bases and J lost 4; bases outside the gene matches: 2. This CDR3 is CASSENSGGADTQYF. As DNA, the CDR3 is TGCGCCAGCAGTGAGAATAGCGGGGGGGCAGATACGCAGTATTTT.

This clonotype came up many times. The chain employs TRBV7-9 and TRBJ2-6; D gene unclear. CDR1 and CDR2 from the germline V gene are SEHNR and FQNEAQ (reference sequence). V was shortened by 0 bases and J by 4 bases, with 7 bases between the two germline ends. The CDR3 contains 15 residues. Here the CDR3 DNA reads TGTGCCAGCAGCTTAGCCGTAGCCGGGGCCAACGTCCTGACTTTC. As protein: CASSLAVAGANVLTF. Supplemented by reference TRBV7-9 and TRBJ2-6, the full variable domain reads DTGVSQNPRHKITKRGQNVTFRCDPISEHNRLYWYRQTLGQGPEFLTYFQNEAQLEKSRLLSDRFSAERPKGSFSTLEIQRTEQGDSAMYLCASSLAVAGANVLTFGAGSRLTVL.